This TCR beta chain comes out of a study of tumor-infiltrating lymphocytes in primary liver carcinoma. Study-wide points: Between tumor regions, pairs overlapped more than tumor-adjacent and tumor-blood pairs did.

The CDR3 sequence is 14 residues long. From germline, CDR1 is MNHEY and CDR2 SVGAGI. The ends lost 5 bases at V and 8 bases at J; junction bases unmatched: 9. With a constant-region primer, TCR beta cDNA was made from 450 to 500 ng of total RNA. Nested multiplex PCR, run for three rounds with slightly modified ARM-PCR, yielded TCR beta libraries. TRBV1-TRBV30 forward primers paired with a C-beta reverse primer were used in the first two PCR rounds, which ran roughly 9 cycles each. TCRdb processed the multiplex PCR reads anew with MiXCR; each CDR3 protein has one entry. The data hold 300,000 to 350,000 distinct CDR3 sequences, with almost 60% observed a single time. Details on this clonotype: The antigen remains undetermined. A read error may be the cause here, since a much bigger clone is one base away.

Germline DNA was extracted too, while blood RNA derived from unsorted whole blood. Sequenced sample: peripheral blood. V and J are TRBV6-5 and TRBJ1-2, with 9 positions matching TRBD1. This sequence was found in a woman younger than 45 with primary liver carcinoma and hepatitis B virus infection. The DNA of the CDR3 is TGTGCCAGCAGTATACAGGGGGCCGGGTTGGGCTACACCTTC. Amino acids: CASSIQGAGLGYTF.